This T cell receptor (beta chain) was identified in a study of cytomegalovirus exposure and HLA in healthy donors. On the study more broadly: It was reported in a later analysis that the same platform had been used for the 120 or so validation repertoires as for the 666 first-cohort repertoires. The study, taken as a whole, reports: A few CMV-associated chains were confirmed in vitro to be specific for CMV antigens. A subsequent analysis found that TCR clusters from the first cohort also tended to co-occur in the 90 to 150 validation repertoires, with about 94% of cluster scores above 0.

Points on this clone: Its antigen is unidentified.

In germline, CDR1 is GTSNPN, CDR2 SVGIG (reference sequence). V was pared by 2 bases and J by 5 bases, with 18 bases between. This CDR3 is 15 amino acids long. The data were produced by immunoSEQ multiplex PCR, yet TCRdb's version contains in-frame clones alone and is incomplete. The table lists 250,000 to 400,000 clones, 88% of them singletons. The sequence derives from a man younger than 40 in good health and CMV-seronegative. This chain uses TRBV30 with TRBJ1-2; possible D gene TRBD1, 6 bases. Input material: PBMCs. The CDR3 is CAWSLATGILYGYTF. CDR3 DNA sequence: TGTGCCTGGAGTTTGGCGACAGGAATCCTTTATGGCTACACCTTC.